This section outlines one TCR beta chain sequence together with its context. This sequence may be a read error, since a much larger clone differs from it by one base. The source of the sample is a study of T-cell reconstitution after alpha-beta-depleted transplantation in children. Construction of the TCRbeta library involved unique molecular identifiers. TCRdb analysed the PCR reads with MiXCR anew, one entry per CDR3 protein. The sample includes some 500,000 distinct CDR3 sequences, about 30% of them seen just once. This CDR3 comprises 14 residues. V dropped 7 bases and J dropped 4; count of bases not matched to a gene: 8. CDR1 and CDR2 from the germline V gene are DFQATT and SNEGSKA (reference sequence).

This clonotype was sampled from a human donor who donated a stem cell graft to a child with aplastic anemia. The rearrangement joins TRBV20-1 to TRBJ2-3; TRBD2 matches at 10 bases. The material was PBMCs from the stem cell graft donor, obtained from the stem cell graft. The CDR3 region has the DNA TGCAGTGGCCTTGGGACTAGCGAGCCAGATACGCAGTATTTT. Its translation: CSGLGTSEPDTQYF.